The 26 T cell receptor beta chains given below trace back to one sample, sequenced in a study of T cells in Graves' hyperthyroidism and ophthalmopathy. It was RNA transcripts that yielded the amplified TCR beta CDR3 regions. A first-round RT-PCR of the TCR CDR3 used the HTBI primer set. TCRdb independently ran MiXCR on the multiplex PCR reads; one entry per CDR3 protein. The table has hundreds of thousands of distinct CDR3 sequences, 14% seen once. The sequencing input was blood. All receptors come from a woman under 30 with Graves' hyperthyroidism.

The gene calls are TRBV19 and TRBJ2-6; D is ambiguous. CDR3 length: 17 residues. The germline V gene encodes CDR1 LNHDA and CDR2 SQIVND (reference sequence). Trimming took off 5 bases at V and 2 bases at J, with 16 bases between the two ends. CDR3 DNA sequence: TGTGCCAGTAGTTCCCCGGATCTGCCCACTGGGGCCAACGTCCTGACTTTC. Translating gives CASSSPDLPTGANVLTF.

Details on this clonotype: A read error may explain this, as a much larger clone is one base away. The genes are TRBV2 and TRBJ1-1, with D possibly TRBD1 on 5 matching bases. This CDR3 is built from 14 residues. Trimming removed 11 bases at V and 2 bases at J, with 18 bases between. Germline CDR1 reads SNHLY; CDR2 reads FYNNEI. This chain's CDR3 is CAGNAGDGNTEAFF. In DNA form, the CDR3 reads TGTGCCGGCAACGCGGGGGATGGAAACACTGAAGCTTTCTTT.

This clonotype was observed at least ten times. The V call is TRBV13, the J call TRBJ2-1; TRBD1 aligns across 8 bases. The CDR3 is made up of 14 amino acids. Germline CDR1 PRHDT, CDR2 FYEKMQ (reference sequence). V lost 5 bases, J lost 6 bases, and 6 bases stayed unmatched. The CDR3 here is CASSPDRGSNEQFF. The CDR3 coding sequence is TGTGCCAGCAGCCCAGACAGGGGAAGCAATGAGCAGTTCTTC.

The chain joins TRBV25-1 to TRBJ2-7; TRBD2 might be the D (6 bases). Germline values: CDR1 MGHDK, CDR2 SYGVNS. Between the trimmed V and J ends, which lost 1 base and 5 bases, there was a span of 12 bases. The CDR3 sequence is 14 residues long. The CDR3 sequence: CASSELGGLNEQYF. CDR3 bases: TGTGCCAGCAGTGAATTGGGGGGTCTCAACGAGCAGTACTTC.

Ten or more counts support this clonotype. The chain combines TRBV12-3 or TRBV12-4 with TRBJ2-1, with 8 bases lining up with TRBD2. Germline trimming cut 2 bases from V and 5 bases from J; bases unmatched to any gene: 5. The CDR3 totals 15 residues. The chain's CDR3 is CASSLSGGPHNEQFF. In DNA form, the CDR3 reads TGTGCCAGCAGTTTAAGCGGGGGACCCCACAATGAGCAGTTCTTC.

Only a few counts were recorded for this clonotype. One end of the junction is discordant with germline, which a read error may explain. The rearrangement joins TRBV13 to TRBJ2-5, with 8 bases aligning to TRBD2. This CDR3 is built from 16 residues. Looked up from germline, CDR1 is PRHDT and CDR2 is FYEKMQ (reference sequence). CDR3: CAGSLTLLTSEETQYF. The CDR3 nucleotides read TGTGCCGGCAGCTTAACCCTCCTGACTAGCGAAGAGACCCAGTACTTC.

This clonotype has a count of ten or more. The chain has TRBV28 and TRBJ2-3, with 11 nucleotides matching TRBD2. CDR1 and CDR2 (germline): MDHEN, SYDVKM. The trim removed 2 bases at V and 3 bases at J, leaving 7 bases unmatched. The CDR3 is 17 residues long. Here the CDR3 DNA reads TGTGCCAGCAGTTTAGTTTCACTAGCGGGAGTGACAGATACGCAGTATTTT. Its translation: CASSLVSLAGVTDTQYF.

This clonotype was found many times. The rearrangement joins TRBV7-8 to TRBJ1-4; 9 nucleotides agree with TRBD1. CDR3 length equals 17 residues. J was trimmed by 8 bases and V by 5 bases; bases with no gene match: 15. Germline-derived CDR1 and CDR2 are SGHVS and FQNEAQ. The CDR3, as DNA: TGTGCCAGCAGCCGACGACAGGGGGTGGAGAGGGACGAAAAACTGTTTTTT. It is translated as CASSRRQGVERDEKLFF.

In DNA form, the CDR3 reads TGTGCCAGCAGGGGGGGGCCAACTAATGAAAAACTGTTTTTT. Its protein is CASRGGPTNEKLFF. The rearrangement links TRBV2 to TRBJ1-4; possible D gene TRBD1, 6 bases. The CDR3 is 14 amino acids. The germline V and J ends were trimmed by 6 bases and 0 bases, with 8 bases remaining between them. Germline V CDR1 and CDR2: SNHLY, FYNNEI.

This chain joins TRBV9 and TRBJ1-6; 8 bases map to TRBD1. The trim removed 4 bases at V and 4 bases at J, leaving 16 bases unmatched. This CDR3 is built from 19 residues. Germline V CDR1 and CDR2: SGDLS, YYNGEE. The CDR3 bases are TGTGCCAGCAGCCCGAGGACGGGGCAGGGGGCGAGATATAATTCACCCCTCCACTTT. It codes for CASSPRTGQGARYNSPLHF.

The rearrangement joins TRBV18 to TRBJ2-7, with 8 nucleotides matching TRBD2. Germline values: CDR1 KGHSH, CDR2 LQKENI. This CDR3 region has 15 residues. Germline trimming cut 3 bases from V and 6 bases from J; bases unmatched to any gene: 10. The CDR3 coding sequence is TGTGCCAGCTCACCTTGGTCGGCGGGAGGCCTCGAGCAGTACTTC. The encoded protein is CASSPWSAGGLEQYF.

The V call is TRBV4-3, the J call TRBJ2-7; 12 positions match TRBD2. V lost 0 bases to trimming and J lost 4 bases; unmatched junction nucleotides: 13. This CDR3 contains 19 residues. Germline V CDR1 and CDR2: LGHNA, YSLEER. The CDR3 is CASSQDFRTSGTPEYEQYF. The DNA of the CDR3 is TGCGCCAGCAGCCAAGATTTTCGGACTAGCGGGACCCCAGAATACGAGCAGTACTTC.

Note on this clonotype: One end of the junction is discordant with germline, which a read error may explain. The CDR3 region is CASSLTGRNTEALF. The CDR3 DNA sequence: TGTGCCAGCAGTCTCACAGGGAGGAACACTGAAGCTCTCTTT. The V gene is TRBV12-3 or TRBV12-4, the J gene TRBJ1-1; the D gene is possibly TRBD1 (6 bases). The CDR3 covers 14 residues.

This clonotype was counted at least ten times. This chain links TRBV11-2 with TRBJ2-3; D is unresolved. The germline gives CDR1 SGHAT, CDR2 FQNNGV. V dropped 2 bases and J dropped 8 bases, with 8 bases sitting between them. CDR3 length equals 12 residues. CDR3 sequence (DNA): TGTGCCAGCAGCTTAAGTGGTAGTACGCAGTATTTT. Amino acid sequence: CASSLSGSTQYF. Based on the CDR3 plus reference TRBV11-2 and TRBJ2-3, the full variable domain is EAGVAQSPRYKIIEKRQSVAFWCNPISGHATLYWYQQILGQGPKLLIQFQNNGVVDDSQLPKDRFSAERLKGVDSTLKIQPAKLEDSAVYLCASSLSGSTQYFGPGTRLTVL.

This clonotype has a count of ten or more. In DNA, the CDR3 is TGTGCCAGCAGTGAGGGAAGGGCTTCCAATCAGCCCCAGCATTTT. Protein sequence: CASSEGRASNQPQHF. The V gene is TRBV12-3 or TRBV12-4, the J gene TRBJ1-5; D is uncertain. The CDR3 runs to 15 residues. V lost 5 bases to trimming and J lost 3 bases, with 14 bases between them.

A word on this clonotype: A much larger clone differs by one base, so this may be a read error. The chain recombines TRBV10-3 with TRBJ2-7; 10 bases fit TRBD2. The CDR3 has 13 residues. Germline V gives CDR1 ENHRY, CDR2 SYGVKD. The CDR3 sequence: CANGTSDAYEKYF. CDR3 DNA sequence: TGTGCCAACGGGACTAGCGATGCCTACGAGAAGTACTTC.

A few counts support this clonotype. The chain links TRBV7-2 to TRBJ2-6; no reliable D call. With 4 bases removed from V and 0 bases from J, the gap between germline ends came to 10 bases. CDR1 is SGHTA, CDR2 FQGNSA, per germline. This CDR3 has 16 residues. The CDR3: CASSSPFISGANVLTF. CDR3 DNA sequence: TGTGCCAGCAGCTCCCCCTTTATCTCTGGGGCCAACGTCCTGACTTTC.

V gene TRBV28 combines with J gene TRBJ2-7; the match to TRBD1 covers 7 bases. J was trimmed by 2 bases and V by 2 bases; bases with no gene match: 3. The CDR3 has 14 residues. Germline-derived CDR1 and CDR2 are MDHEN and SYDVKM. In nucleotides, the CDR3 is TGTGCCAGCAGTTTAAGGGACAGTCCCTACGAGCAGTACTTC. Translated: CASSLRDSPYEQYF.

This clonotype was picked up many times. This chain uses TRBV5-4 with TRBJ2-5, with a weak D call TRBD1 (6 bases). V shed 1 base and J shed 2 bases, with 9 bases lying between them. The CDR3 has 14 amino acids. Germline values: CDR1 SGHNT, CDR2 YYREEE (reference sequence). The CDR3 protein is CASSLTGIQETQYF. Here the CDR3 DNA reads TGTGCCAGCAGCTTGACAGGGATACAAGAGACCCAGTACTTC.

This clonotype was counted a few times. The chain uses TRBV19 and TRBJ1-2; D uncertain. The CDR3 length is 13 residues. The V and J ends lost 7 bases and 5 bases respectively, with 14 bases between them. Germline V CDR1 and CDR2: LNHDA, SQIVND (reference sequence). In nucleotides, the CDR3 is TGTGCCAGTAAAATGGCAGGCGTTTATGGCTACACCTTC. This gives the protein CASKMAGVYGYTF.

This clonotype turned up a few times. The rearrangement links TRBV19 to TRBJ2-4; no clear D. Trimming shortened V by 6 bases and J by 5 bases, and 17 bases separated the two germline ends. CDR1 is LNHDA and CDR2 is SQIVND in the germline V gene (reference sequence). CDR3 length: 15 residues. As DNA, the CDR3 is TGTGCCAGTAGCCGTGATCAGGTCGGAGAAAACATTCAGTACTTC. Residues: CASSRDQVGENIQYF.

In its sample, this clonotype was seen many times. This chain uses TRBV7-3 with TRBJ2-2, with no clear D. CDR3 length equals 13 residues. V lost 5 bases and J 1 base, leaving 5 bases between the germline ends. Germline CDR1 and CDR2: SGHTA and FQGTGA. The CDR3 protein is CASSLLNTGELFF. DNA of the CDR3: TGTGCCAGCAGCCTTCTGAACACCGGGGAGCTGTTTTTT.

This clonotype was seen at least ten times. The CDR3 loop reads CASSFGSYSTYEQYF. The CDR3 DNA is TGTGCCAGCAGTTTTGGTAGCTACTCGACCTACGAGCAGTACTTC. The V call is TRBV28, the J call TRBJ2-7; D remains ambiguous. This CDR3 spans 15 amino acids. Germline-derived CDR1 and CDR2 are MDHEN and SYDVKM. Trimming removed 3 bases from V and 2 bases from J, with 14 bases in between.

This clonotype was detected a few times. The rearrangement joins TRBV9 to TRBJ1-1, with no clear D. This CDR3 is built from 13 residues. Trimming took off 0 bases at V and 4 bases at J, with 7 bases between the two ends. Germline lookup yields CDR1 SGDLS and CDR2 YYNGEE. In DNA, the CDR3 is TGTGCCAGCAGCGTAGGTATGGGCACTGAAGCTTTCTTT. The encoded protein is CASSVGMGTEAFF. The full variable domain, with the rest looked up from reference TRBV9 and TRBJ1-1, is DSGVTQTPKHLITATGQRVTLRCSPRSGDLSVYWYQQSLDQGLQFLIQYYNGEERAKGNILERFSAQQFPDLHSELNLSSLELGDSALYFCASSVGMGTEAFFGQGTRLTVV.

The chain joins TRBV28 to TRBJ2-2; 7 bases are shared with TRBD1. Germline V CDR1 and CDR2: MDHEN, SYDVKM. Trimming took 4 bases from V and 6 from J; bases not matched to a gene: 11. The CDR3 sequence is 16 residues long. CDR3: CASSSRQGPHAGELFF. CDR3 in DNA: TGTGCCAGCAGTTCCCGACAGGGTCCTCATGCCGGGGAGCTGTTTTTT.

This clonotype was counted at least ten times. The chain carries TRBV7-2 and TRBJ2-1; a weak D match, TRBD2 (5 bases). V dropped 5 bases and J dropped 2 bases, with 16 bases sitting between them. In germline, CDR1 is SGHTA, CDR2 FQGNSA. The CDR3 is 16 residues long. This CDR3 is CASSLTRGLAYNEQFF. DNA of the CDR3: TGTGCCAGCAGCCTCACCAGAGGGCTGGCCTACAATGAGCAGTTCTTC.